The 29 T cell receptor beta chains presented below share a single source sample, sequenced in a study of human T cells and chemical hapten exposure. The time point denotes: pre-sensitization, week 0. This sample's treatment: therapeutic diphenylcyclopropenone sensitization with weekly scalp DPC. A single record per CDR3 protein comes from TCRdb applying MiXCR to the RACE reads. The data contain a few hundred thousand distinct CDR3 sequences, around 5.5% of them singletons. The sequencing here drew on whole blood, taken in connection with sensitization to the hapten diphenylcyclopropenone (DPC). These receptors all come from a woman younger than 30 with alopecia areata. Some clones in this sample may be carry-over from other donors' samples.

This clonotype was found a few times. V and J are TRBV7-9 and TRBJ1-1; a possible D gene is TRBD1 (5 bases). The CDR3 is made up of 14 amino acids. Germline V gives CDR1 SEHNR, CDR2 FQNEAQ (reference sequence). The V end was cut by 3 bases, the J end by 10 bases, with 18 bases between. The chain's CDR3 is CASSLSRGRGRAFF. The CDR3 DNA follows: TGTGCCAGCAGCTTGAGTAGAGGTAGGGGCAGAGCTTTCTTT.

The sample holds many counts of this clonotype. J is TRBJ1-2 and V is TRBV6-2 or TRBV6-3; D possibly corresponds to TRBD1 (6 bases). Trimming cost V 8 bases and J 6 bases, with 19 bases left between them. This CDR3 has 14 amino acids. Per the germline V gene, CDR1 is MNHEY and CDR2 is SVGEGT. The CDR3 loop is CASYRAGTKNGYTF. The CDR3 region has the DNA TGTGCCAGCTACAGGGCAGGGACTAAGAATGGCTACACCTTC.

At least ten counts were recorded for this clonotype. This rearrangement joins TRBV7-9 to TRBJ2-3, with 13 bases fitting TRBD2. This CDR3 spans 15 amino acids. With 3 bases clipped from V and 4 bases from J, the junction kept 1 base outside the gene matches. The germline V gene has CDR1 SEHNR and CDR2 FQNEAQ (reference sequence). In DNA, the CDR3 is TGTGCCAGCAGCTTGGGGACTAGCGGGGCAGATACGCAGTATTTT. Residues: CASSLGTSGADTQYF.

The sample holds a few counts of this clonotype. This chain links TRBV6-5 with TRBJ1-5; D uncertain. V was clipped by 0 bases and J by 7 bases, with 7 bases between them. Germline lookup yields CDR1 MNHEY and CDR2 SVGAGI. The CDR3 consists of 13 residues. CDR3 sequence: CASSYSDIQPQHF. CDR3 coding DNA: TGTGCCAGCAGTTACTCGGATATACAGCCCCAGCATTTT.

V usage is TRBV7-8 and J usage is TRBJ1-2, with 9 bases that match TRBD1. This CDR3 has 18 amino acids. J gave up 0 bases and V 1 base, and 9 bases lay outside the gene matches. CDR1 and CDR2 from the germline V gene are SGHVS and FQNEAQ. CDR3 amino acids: CASSLVLGGQGTNYGYTF. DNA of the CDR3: TGTGCCAGCAGCTTAGTGTTGGGAGGACAGGGGACTAACTATGGCTACACCTTC.

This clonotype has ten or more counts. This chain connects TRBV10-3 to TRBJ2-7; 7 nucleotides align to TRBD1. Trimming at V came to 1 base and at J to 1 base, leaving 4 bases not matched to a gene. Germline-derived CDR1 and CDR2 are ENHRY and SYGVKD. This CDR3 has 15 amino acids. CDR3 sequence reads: CAISEYGTASYEQYF. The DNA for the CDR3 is TGTGCCATCAGTGAGTACGGGACAGCGTCCTACGAGCAGTACTTC.

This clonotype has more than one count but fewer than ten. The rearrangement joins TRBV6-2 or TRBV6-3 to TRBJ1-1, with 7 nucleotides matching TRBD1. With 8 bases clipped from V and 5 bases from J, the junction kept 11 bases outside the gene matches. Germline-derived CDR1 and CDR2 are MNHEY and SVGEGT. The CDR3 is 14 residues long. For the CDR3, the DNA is TGTGCCAGCCTCTCCCTTGACAGGGATACTGAAGCTTTCTTT. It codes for CASLSLDRDTEAFF.

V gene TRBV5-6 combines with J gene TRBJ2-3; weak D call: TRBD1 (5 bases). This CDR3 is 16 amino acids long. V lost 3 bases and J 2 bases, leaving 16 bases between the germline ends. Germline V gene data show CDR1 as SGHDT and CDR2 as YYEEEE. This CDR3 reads CASSSVARVITDTQYF. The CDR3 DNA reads TGTGCCAGCAGCTCGGTCGCCAGGGTGATCACAGATACGCAGTATTTT. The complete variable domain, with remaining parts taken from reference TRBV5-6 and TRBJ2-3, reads DAGVTQSPTHLIKTRGQQVTLRCSPKSGHDTVSWYQQALGQGPQFIFQYYEEEERQRGNFPDRFSGHQFPNYSSELNVNALLLGDSALYLCASSSVARVITDTQYFGPGTRLTVL.

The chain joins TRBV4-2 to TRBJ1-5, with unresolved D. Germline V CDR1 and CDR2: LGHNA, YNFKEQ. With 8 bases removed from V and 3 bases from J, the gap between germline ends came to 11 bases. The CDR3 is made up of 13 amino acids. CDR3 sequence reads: CASSGGNNQPQHF. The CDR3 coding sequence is TGTGCCAGCTCAGGTGGGAACAATCAGCCCCAGCATTTT.

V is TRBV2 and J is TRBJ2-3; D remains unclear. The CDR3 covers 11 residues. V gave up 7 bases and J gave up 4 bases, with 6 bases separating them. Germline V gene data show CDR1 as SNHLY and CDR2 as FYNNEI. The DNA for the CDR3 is TGTGCCAGCATGTTCCCAGATACGCAGTATTTT. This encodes CASMFPDTQYF.

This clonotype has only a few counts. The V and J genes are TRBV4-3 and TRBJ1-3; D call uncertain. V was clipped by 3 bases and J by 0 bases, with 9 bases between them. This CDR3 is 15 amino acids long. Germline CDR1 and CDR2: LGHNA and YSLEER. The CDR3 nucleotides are TGCGCCAGCAGCCAGACATGGAGCTCTGGAAACACCATATATTTT. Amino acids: CASSQTWSSGNTIYF.

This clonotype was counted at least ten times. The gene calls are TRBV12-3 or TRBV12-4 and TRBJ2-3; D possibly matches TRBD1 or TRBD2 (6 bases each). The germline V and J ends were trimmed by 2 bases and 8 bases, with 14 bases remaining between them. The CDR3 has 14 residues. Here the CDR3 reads CASSLTGAQSTQYF. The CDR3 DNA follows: TGTGCCAGCAGTTTAACGGGGGCGCAAAGTACGCAGTATTTT.

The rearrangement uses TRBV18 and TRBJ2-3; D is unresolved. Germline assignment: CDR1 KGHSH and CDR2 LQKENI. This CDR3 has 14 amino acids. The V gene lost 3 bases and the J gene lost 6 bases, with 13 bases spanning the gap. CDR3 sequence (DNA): TGTGCCAGCTCACCGGAAGGATTTGAGGATACGCAGTATTTT. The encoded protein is CASSPEGFEDTQYF.

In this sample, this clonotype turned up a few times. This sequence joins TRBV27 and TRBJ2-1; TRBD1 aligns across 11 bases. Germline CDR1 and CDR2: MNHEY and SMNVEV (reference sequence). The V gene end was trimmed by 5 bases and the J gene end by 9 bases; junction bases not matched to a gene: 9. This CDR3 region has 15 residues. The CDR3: CASSLQDRGPSEQFF. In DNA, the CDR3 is TGTGCCAGCAGTCTCCAGGACAGGGGGCCTAGTGAGCAGTTCTTC.

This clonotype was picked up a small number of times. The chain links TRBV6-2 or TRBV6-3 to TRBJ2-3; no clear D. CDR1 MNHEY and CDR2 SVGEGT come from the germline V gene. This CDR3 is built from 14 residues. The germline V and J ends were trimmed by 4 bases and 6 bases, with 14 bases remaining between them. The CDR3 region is CASSSGSLRDTQYF. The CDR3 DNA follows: TGTGCCAGCAGTTCCGGGTCCCTTCGGGATACGCAGTATTTT.

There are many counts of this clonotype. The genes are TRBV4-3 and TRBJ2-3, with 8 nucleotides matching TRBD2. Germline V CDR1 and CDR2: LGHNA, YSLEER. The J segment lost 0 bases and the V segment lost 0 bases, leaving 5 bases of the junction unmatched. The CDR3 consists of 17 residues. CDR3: CASSQDTSGLSTDTQYF. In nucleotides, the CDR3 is TGCGCCAGCAGCCAAGATACTAGCGGCCTTAGCACAGATACGCAGTATTTT.

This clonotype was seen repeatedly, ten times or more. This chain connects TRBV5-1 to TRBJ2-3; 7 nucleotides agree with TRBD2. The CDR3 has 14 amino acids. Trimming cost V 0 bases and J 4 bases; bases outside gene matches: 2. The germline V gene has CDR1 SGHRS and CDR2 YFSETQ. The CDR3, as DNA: TGCGCCAGCAGCTTGGGGACTAGTTCAGATACGCAGTATTTT. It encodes CASSLGTSSDTQYF.

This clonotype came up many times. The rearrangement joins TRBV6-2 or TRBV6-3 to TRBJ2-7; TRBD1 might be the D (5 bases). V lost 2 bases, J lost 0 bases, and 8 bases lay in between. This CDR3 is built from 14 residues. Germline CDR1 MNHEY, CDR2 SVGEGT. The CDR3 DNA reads TGTGCCAGCAGTTACGGACACCTCTCCTACGAGCAGTACTTC. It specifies CASSYGHLSYEQYF.

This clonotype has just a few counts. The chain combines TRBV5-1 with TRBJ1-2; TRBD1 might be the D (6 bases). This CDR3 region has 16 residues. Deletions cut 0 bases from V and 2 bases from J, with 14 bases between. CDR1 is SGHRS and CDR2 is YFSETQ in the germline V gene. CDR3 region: CASSLVPGATNYGYTF. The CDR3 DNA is TGCGCCAGCAGCTTGGTTCCGGGGGCGACGAACTATGGCTACACCTTC.

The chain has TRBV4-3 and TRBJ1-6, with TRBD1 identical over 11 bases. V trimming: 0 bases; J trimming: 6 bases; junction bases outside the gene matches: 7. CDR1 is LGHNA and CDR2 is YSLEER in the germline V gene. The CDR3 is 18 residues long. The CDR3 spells CASSQDLPGTGGNSPLHF. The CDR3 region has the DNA TGCGCCAGCAGCCAAGATCTACCGGGGACAGGGGGTAATTCACCCCTCCACTTT.

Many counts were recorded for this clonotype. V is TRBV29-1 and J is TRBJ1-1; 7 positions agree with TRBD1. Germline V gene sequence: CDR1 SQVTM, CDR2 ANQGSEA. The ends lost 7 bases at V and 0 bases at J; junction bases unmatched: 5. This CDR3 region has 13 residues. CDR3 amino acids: CSAWDSMNTEAFF. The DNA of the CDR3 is TGCAGCGCTTGGGACAGTATGAACACTGAAGCTTTCTTT.

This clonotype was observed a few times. This CDR3 is CASSFRGQGAEYGYTF. CDR3 in DNA: TGTGCCAGCAGTTTTCGCGGACAGGGAGCGGAGTATGGCTACACCTTC. The chain employs TRBV27 and TRBJ1-2, with TRBD1 matching 8 bases. This CDR3 is built from 16 residues. Per the germline V gene, CDR1 is MNHEY and CDR2 is SMNVEV (reference sequence). V lost 3 bases, J lost 5 bases, and 11 bases stayed unmatched.

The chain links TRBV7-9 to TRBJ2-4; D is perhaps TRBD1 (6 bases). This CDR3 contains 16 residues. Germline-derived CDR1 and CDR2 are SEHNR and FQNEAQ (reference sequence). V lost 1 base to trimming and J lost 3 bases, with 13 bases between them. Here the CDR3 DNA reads TGTGCCAGCAGCTTAGGAACAGGGTTAGGCAAAAACATTCAGTACTTC. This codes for CASSLGTGLGKNIQYF.

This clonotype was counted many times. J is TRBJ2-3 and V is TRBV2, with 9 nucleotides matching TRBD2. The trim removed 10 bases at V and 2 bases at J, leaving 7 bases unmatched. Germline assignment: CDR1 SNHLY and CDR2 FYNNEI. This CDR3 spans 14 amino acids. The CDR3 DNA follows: TGTGCCACGGCTAGCGGGGAGGTCACAGATACGCAGTATTTT. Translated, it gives CATASGEVTDTQYF.

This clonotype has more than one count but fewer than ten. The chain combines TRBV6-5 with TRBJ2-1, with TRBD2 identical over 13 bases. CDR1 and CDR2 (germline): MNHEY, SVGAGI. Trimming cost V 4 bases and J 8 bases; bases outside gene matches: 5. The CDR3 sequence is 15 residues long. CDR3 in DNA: TGTGCCAGCAGTTCGACTAGCGGGGGGAGGGATGAGCAGTTCTTC. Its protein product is CASSSTSGGRDEQFF.

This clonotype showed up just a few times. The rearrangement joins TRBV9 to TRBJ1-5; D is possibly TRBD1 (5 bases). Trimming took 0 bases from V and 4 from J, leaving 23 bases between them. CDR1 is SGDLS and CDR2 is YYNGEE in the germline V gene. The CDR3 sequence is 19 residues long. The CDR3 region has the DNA TGTGCCAGCAGCGTAGCTCGTGGGGGTGAGGCAGCAGCGAATCAGCCCCAGCATTTT. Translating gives CASSVARGGEAAANQPQHF.

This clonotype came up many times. CDR3 DNA sequence: TGTGCCAGCAGCCTAAGGACGAATCAGCCCCAGCATTTT. Translation gives CASSLRTNQPQHF. V is TRBV7-9 and J is TRBJ1-5; D remains ambiguous. The CDR3 spans 13 residues. The V end lost 5 bases, the J end lost 4 bases, and 9 bases lay between the germline ends. Germline loops: CDR1 SEHNR, CDR2 FQNEAQ (reference sequence).

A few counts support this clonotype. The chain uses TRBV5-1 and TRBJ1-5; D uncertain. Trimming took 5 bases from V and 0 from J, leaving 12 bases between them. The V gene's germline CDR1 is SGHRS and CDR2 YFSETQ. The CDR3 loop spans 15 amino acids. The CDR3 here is CASRSGPYSNQPQHF. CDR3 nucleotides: TGCGCCAGCAGATCCGGACCTTATAGCAATCAGCCCCAGCATTTT.

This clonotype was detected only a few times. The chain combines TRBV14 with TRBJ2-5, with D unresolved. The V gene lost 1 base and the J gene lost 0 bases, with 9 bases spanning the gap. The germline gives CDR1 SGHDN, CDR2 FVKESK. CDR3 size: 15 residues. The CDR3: CASSQVKSYQETQYF. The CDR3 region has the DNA TGTGCCAGCAGCCAAGTCAAATCGTACCAAGAGACCCAGTACTTC.